Here is one TCR beta chain with its context. Its target is unknown. The sample originates from a study of STAT5B mutations in CD4+ large granular lymphocyte leukemia. Germline CDR1 reads SGHRS; CDR2 reads YFSETQ. CDR3 length: 15 amino acids. Trimming cost V 0 bases and J 5 bases, with 11 bases left between them. Produced via immunoSEQ multiplex PCR; TCRdb's table is partial and in-frame only. Here the sample spans about 30,000 clones, roughly 75% being singletons. Study findings and constraints: Without HLA matching, higher CD4+ than CD8+ T-LGLL clonality could reflect small sample size. Compared with healthy controls (2/35), patient top clones favored TRBV06 (8/27).

This clonotype was sampled from a human donor in good health. V is TRBV5-1 and J is TRBJ2-2; D not certain. The sample comprised CD4+ T cells from blood buffy coats. CDR3 residues: CASSLEWPGTGELFF. In nucleotides, the CDR3 is TGCGCCAGCAGCTTGGAATGGCCGGGTACCGGGGAGCTGTTTTTT.